One T cell receptor (beta chain) is described in this entry. The clone's antigen remains unknown. Base qualities are not provided; no much larger clone lies one nucleotide away. These data originate in a study of CD8 T cells in Susac syndrome (dated by TCRdb to the late 2010s). Looking at the study overall: Repertoire sequencing was used to test whether CD8+ T cell activation and differentiation in Susac syndrome was antigen driven. The clonality of the CD8+ T cell repertoire was compared across about a dozen healthy donors, some 14 Susac syndrome patients and 15 multiple sclerosis patients.

The CDR3 contains 18 residues, cysteine and phenylalanine counted. Of the read, only the CDR3 DNA is kept; its 54 bases are in frame from base 1. The germline V gene sets CDR1 to SGDLS and CDR2 to YYNGEE. The germline V end is reduced by 4 bases and the J end by 1 base; junction bases left unmatched: 10. RNA was extracted using the RNeasy kit, and about 0.5 to 1 microgram was reverse transcribed with random hexamers. The immunoSEQ multiplex PCR assay, which covers 54 Vbeta and 13 Jbeta segments, was used to amplify TCR beta CDR3 regions. Bias from PCR amplification was corrected by using a synthetic template baseline for primer optimization and for computational correction. In the paper's pipeline: Reads were assigned to V, D and J genes according to IMGT and analyzed in immunoSEQ Analyzer, with only productive sequences retained. Clonality was computed as one minus Shannon entropy normalized by log2 of the number of productive unique sequences. Public and private clones were assessed among the 100 most prevalent clones of each patient and control. Susac-specific clones were defined as absent from healthy and MS cohorts, 800 to 1,200 published viral clones and other ImmuneACCESS disease sequences. Through fastp at Q25 and MiXCR, TCRdb rebuilt clones from the public reads, retaining in-frame beta chains. Entries are consolidated by CDR3 protein sequence, retaining the most common genes and DNA. These V and J calls derive from TCRdb rather than the authors' analysis. The sample has more than 65,000 distinct CDR3 sequences on record, approximately 95% of them singletons. Of the sample, 0.2% to 0.25% falls within the top ten clones.

Peripheral blood CD8+ and CD4+ T cells from healthy donors, Susac syndrome patients and multiple sclerosis patients were profiled by high-throughput TCR beta sequencing. Healthy donors were included as age- and sex-matched controls. Bulk CD8+ and CD4+ T cells were purified magnetically by negative isolation, whereas CD8+ TEMRA cells were enriched by FACS. Blood was collected in EDTA tubes and processed within 24 hours, with PBMCs isolated through density gradient centrifugation. PBMCs intended for TCR sequencing were cryopreserved in liquid nitrogen and thawed later in a water bath at 37 degrees C. Purity of sorted or isolated CD4+, CD8+ and CD8+ TEMRA cells was at least 90%. On the study overall, not on this receptor specifically: The number of individuals in the TCR sequencing and HLA analysis was recognized as being relatively small.

The sequenced material came from CD8+ T cells from PBMCs. The receptor comes from a human donor in good health. The chain employs TRBV9 and TRBJ2-5; 13 bases in the middle match TRBD2. The DNA reads as follows: TGTGCCAGCAGCCCATTACTAGCGGGGGGGTTAACCCAAGAGACCCAGTACTTC. It is translated as CASSPLLAGGLTQETQYF. The full variable domain, with segments outside the CDR3 supplied by the reference TRBV9 and TRBJ2-5 proteins, appears as DSGVTQTPKHLITATGQRVTLRCSPRSGDLSVYWYQQSLDQGLQFLIQYYNGEERAKGNILERFSAQQFPDLHSELNLSSLELGDSALYFCASSPLLAGGLTQETQYFGPGTRLLVL.